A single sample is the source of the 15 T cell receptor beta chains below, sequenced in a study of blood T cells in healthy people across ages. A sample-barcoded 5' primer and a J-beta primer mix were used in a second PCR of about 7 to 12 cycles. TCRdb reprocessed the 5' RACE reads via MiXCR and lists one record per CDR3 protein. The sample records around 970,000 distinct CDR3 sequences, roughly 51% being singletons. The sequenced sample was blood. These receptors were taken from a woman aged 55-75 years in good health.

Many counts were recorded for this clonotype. Here the CDR3 DNA reads TGTGCCACCAGTGATTTGCCTGGTTACGAGCAGTACTTC. Protein: CATSDLPGYEQYF. The V call is TRBV24-1, the J call TRBJ2-7; D ambiguous. The germline V gene encodes CDR1 KGHDR and CDR2 SFDVKD. The CDR3 length is 13 residues. Trimming shortened V by 0 bases and J by 4 bases, and 6 bases separated the two germline ends.

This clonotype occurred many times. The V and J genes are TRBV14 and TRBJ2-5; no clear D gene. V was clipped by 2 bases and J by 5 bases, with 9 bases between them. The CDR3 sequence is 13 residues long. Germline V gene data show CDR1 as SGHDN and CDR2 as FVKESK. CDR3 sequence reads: CASSQLVWETQYF. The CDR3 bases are TGTGCCAGCAGCCAACTGGTGTGGGAGACCCAGTACTTC.

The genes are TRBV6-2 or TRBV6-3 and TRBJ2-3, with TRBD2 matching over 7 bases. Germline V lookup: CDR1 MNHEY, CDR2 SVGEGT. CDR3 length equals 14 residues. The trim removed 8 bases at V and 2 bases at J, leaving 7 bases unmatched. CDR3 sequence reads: CASVPGTNTDTQYF. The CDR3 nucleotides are TGTGCCAGCGTGCCCGGGACTAACACAGATACGCAGTATTTT.

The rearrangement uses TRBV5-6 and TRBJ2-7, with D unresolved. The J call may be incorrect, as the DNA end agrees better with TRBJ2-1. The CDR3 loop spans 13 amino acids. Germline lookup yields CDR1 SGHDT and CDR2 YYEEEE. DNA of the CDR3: TGTGCCAGCAGCTTGGGGTGGGGTGGTGAGCAGTTCTTC. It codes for CASSLGWGGEQFF.

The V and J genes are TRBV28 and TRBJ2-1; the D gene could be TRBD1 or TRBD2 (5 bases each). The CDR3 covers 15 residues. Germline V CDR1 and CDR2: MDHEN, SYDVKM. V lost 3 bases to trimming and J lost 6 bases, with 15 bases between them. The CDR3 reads CASSFPGPMSNEQFF. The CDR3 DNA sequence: TGTGCCAGCAGTTTCCCGGGACCCATGAGCAATGAGCAGTTCTTC. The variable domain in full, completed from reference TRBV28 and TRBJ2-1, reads DVKVTQSSRYLVKRTGEKVFLECVQDMDHENMFWYRQDPGLGLRLIYFSYDVKMKEKGDIPEGYSVSREKKERFSLILESASTNQTSMYLCASSFPGPMSNEQFFGPGTRLTVL.

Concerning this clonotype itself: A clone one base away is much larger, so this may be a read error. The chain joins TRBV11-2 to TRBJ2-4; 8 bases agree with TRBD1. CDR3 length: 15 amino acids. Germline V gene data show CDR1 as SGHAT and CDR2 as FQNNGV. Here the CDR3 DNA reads TGTGCCAGCAGCTTAGTATGGACAGGGAAAAACATTCGGTACTTC. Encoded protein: CASSLVWTGKNIRYF.

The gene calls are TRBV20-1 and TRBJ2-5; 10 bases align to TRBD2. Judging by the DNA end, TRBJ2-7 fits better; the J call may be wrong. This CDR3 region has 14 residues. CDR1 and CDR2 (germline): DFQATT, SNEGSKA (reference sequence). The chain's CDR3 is CSALLLAGIFEQYF. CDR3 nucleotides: TGCAGTGCGCTCTTACTAGCGGGAATTTTCGAGCAGTACTTC.

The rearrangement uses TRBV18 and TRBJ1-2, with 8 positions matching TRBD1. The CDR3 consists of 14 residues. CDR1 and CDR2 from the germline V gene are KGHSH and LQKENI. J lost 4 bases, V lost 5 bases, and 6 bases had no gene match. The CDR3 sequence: CASSTGTGGYGYTF. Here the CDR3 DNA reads TGTGCCAGCTCAACAGGAACAGGGGGCTATGGCTACACCTTC.

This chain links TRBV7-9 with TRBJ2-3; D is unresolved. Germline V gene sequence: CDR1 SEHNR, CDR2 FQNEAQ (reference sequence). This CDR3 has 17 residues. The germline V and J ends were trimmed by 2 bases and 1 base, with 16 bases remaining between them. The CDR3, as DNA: TGTGCCAGCAGCTTAACGGAGCTCAAACGGGGCACAGATACGCAGTATTTT. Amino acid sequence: CASSLTELKRGTDTQYF. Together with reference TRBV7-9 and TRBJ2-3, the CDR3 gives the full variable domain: DTGVSQNPRHKITKRGQNVTFRCDPISEHNRLYWYRQTLGQGPEFLTYFQNEAQLEKSRLLSDRFSAERPKGSFSTLEIQRTEQGDSAMYLCASSLTELKRGTDTQYFGPGTRLTVL.

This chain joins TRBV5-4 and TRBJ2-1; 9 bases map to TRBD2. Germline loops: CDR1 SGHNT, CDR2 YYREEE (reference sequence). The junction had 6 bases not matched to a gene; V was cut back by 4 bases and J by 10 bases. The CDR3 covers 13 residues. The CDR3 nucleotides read TGTGCCAGCAGCGTGGGACTAGCCCCGGAGCAGTTCTTC. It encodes CASSVGLAPEQFF.

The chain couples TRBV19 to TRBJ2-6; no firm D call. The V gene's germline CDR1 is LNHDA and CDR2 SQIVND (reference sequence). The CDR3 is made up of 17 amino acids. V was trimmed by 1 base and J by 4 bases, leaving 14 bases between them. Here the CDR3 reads CASSIAATGSGANVLTF. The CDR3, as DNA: TGTGCCAGTAGTATAGCAGCGACTGGGTCGGGGGCCAACGTCCTGACTTTC.

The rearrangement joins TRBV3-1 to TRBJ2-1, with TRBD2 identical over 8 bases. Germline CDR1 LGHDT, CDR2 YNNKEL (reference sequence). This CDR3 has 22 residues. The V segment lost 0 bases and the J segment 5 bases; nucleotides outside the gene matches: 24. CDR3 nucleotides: TGTGCCAGCAGCCAAGATCTTGAGGGGGGCGACGCGGGAGGCCGAAGGCACAATGAGCAGTTCTTC. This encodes CASSQDLEGGDAGGRRHNEQFF.

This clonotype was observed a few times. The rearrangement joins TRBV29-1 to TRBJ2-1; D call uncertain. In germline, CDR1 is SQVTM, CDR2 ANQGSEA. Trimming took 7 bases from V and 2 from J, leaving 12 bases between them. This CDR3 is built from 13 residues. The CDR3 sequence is CSGPLGPYNEQFF. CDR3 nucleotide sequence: TGCAGCGGGCCTTTGGGCCCCTACAATGAGCAGTTCTTC.

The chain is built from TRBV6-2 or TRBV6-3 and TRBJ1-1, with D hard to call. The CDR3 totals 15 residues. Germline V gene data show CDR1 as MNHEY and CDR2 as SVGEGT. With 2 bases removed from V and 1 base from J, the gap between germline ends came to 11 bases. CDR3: CASSYSGRANTEAFF. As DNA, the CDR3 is TGTGCCAGCAGTTACAGCGGCAGAGCGAACACTGAAGCTTTCTTT.

Here the CDR3 DNA reads TGCAGCGTTGCTACAGGGCCACAAGAGACCCAGTACTTC. Translating gives CSVATGPQETQYF. The chain recombines TRBV29-1 with TRBJ2-5; D may be TRBD1 (6 bases). Germline lookup yields CDR1 SQVTM and CDR2 ANQGSEA. The CDR3 runs to 13 residues. Trimming removed 4 bases at V and 2 bases at J, with 11 bases between.